The sequence of this T cell receptor beta chain was determined in a study of blood T cell repertoires in COVID-19. V shed 5 bases and J shed 2 bases, with 11 bases lying between them. The CDR3 is made up of 13 amino acids. The germline CDR1 and CDR2 sequences are SGHNT and YYREEE (reference sequence). This table comes from immunoSEQ multiplex PCR, and its TCRdb copy is limited to in-frame clones, with some not included. The sample yields fewer than 65,000 clones, about four fifths seen once. This clone appeared a few times. Sequenced: peripheral blood. The chain uses TRBV5-4 and TRBJ2-7, with a possible D match to TRBD2 (5 bases). The clonotype comes from a human donor in a cohort sampled during active COVID-19. CDR3 protein: CASSPPGTYEQYF. The CDR3 bases are TGTGCCAGCAGTCCACCGGGAACCTACGAGCAGTACTTC.